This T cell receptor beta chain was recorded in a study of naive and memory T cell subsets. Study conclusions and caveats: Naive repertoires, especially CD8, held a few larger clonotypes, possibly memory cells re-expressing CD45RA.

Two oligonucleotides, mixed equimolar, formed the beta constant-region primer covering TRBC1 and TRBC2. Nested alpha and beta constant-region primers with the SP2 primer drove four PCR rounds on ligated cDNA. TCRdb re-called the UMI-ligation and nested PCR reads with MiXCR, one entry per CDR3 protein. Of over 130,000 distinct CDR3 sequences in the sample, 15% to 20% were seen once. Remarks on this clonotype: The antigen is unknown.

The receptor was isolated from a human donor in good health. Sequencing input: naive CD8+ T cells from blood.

As DNA, the CDR3 is TGTGCCAGTAAATCCCTCGGCCGCGTCGGTGAAAAACTGTTTTTT. Translated: CASKSLGRVGEKLFF. V and J are TRBV19 and TRBJ1-4; D gene uncertain. In germline, CDR1 is LNHDA, CDR2 SQIVND (reference sequence). The CDR3 covers 15 residues. V gave up 7 bases and J gave up 7 bases, with 19 bases separating them. Together with reference TRBV19 and TRBJ1-4, the CDR3 gives the full variable domain: DGGITQSPKYLFRKEGQNVTLSCEQNLNHDAMYWYRQDPGQGLRLIYYSQIVNDFQKGDIAEGYSVSREKKESFPLTVTSAQKNPTAFYLCASKSLGRVGEKLFFGSGTQLSVL.